The clone carrying this T cell receptor (beta chain) was detected only a few times. Its antigen is still unknown. One entry per CDR3 protein results from TCRdb running MiXCR on the 5' RACE reads. This table has about 280,000 distinct CDR3 sequences, 20% appearing once. The sample comes from a study of CD8 T cells in ankylosing spondylitis. The CDR3 is 14 amino acids. Germline V gene sequence: CDR1 SGHTA, CDR2 FQGNSA. Trimming took 5 bases from V and 5 from J; bases not matched to a gene: 7. Study results and caveats: In the blood and synovial fluid of reactive arthritis, some motif variants had been previously reported. As reported, disease-linked clones showed significant enrichment in matched ankylosing spondylitis synovial fluid. Disease-linked clones bore a CD8+ phenotype, appearing relatively rarely in peripheral blood. Characteristic, it appeared, of ankylosing spondylitis blood was a TCR beta motif of roughly eight highly homologous variants.

This receptor was taken from a male donor with ankylosing spondylitis or in good health (not recorded which). Sequencing used blood, either unsorted or a sorted T cell fraction (not recorded which). This rearrangement joins TRBV7-2 to TRBJ1-2, with 8 bases fitting TRBD1. The CDR3 loop is CASSRRGLGYGYTF. CDR3 nucleotides: TGTGCCAGCAGCCGCAGGGGGCTGGGATATGGCTACACCTTC.